There are a few counts of the clone carrying this TCR beta chain. Its cognate antigen is unknown. The record originates from a study of T cells after yellow fever vaccination. Notes on the study in general: Weaker, the secondary response had a peak occurring faster, on day 5 versus 15. Any FACS-sorted repertoire could hold abundant clonotypes that contaminate it from the bulk population.

CDR1 is LGHDT, CDR2 YNNKEL, per germline (reference sequence). Trimming stripped 1 base from V and 2 bases from J, with 20 bases between. The CDR3 has 18 residues. Production of TCR cDNA was by 5'RACE template switching, which also added a universal primer site and UMIs. TCRdb reprocessed the 5' RACE reads with MiXCR, giving one entry per CDR3 protein. Of roughly 500,000 distinct CDR3 sequences in the sample, about a fifth are singletons; the top ten hold about 13%. The TCR sequence derives from a man under 40 who received the YFV17D yellow fever vaccine. This chain links TRBV3-1 with TRBJ1-2, with TRBD1 as a possible D gene (5 bases). Sequences were derived from PBMCs, sampled 15 days after the yellow fever booster vaccination. The CDR3: CASSQAAGTVGLNYGYTF. CDR3 nucleotides: TGTGCCAGCAGCCAAGCCGCCGGGACGGTAGGTCTCAACTATGGCTACACCTTC.